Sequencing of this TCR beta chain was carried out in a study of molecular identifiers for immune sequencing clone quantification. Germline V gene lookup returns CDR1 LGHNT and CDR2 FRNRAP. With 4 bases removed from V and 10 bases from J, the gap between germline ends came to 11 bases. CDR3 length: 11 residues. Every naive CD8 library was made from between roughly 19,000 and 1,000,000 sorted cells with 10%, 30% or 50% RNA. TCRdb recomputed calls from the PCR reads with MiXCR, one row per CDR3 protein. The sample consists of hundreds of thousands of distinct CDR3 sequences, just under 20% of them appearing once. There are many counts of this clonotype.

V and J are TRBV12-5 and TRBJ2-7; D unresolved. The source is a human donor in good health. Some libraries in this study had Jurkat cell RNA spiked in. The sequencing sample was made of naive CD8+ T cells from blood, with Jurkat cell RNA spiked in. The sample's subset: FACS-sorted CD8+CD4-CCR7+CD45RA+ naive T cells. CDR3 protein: CASGSYTDQYF. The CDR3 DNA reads TGTGCTAGTGGTTCCTACACTGATCAGTACTTC.